One sample yielded the 11 T cell receptor beta chains listed below, sequenced in a study of shared T cell receptors in the human thymus. This table comes from immunoSEQ multiplex PCR, and its TCRdb copy is limited to in-frame clones, with some not included. The sample contains approximately 660,000 clones, 70% to 90% of which appear only once. This sample was shared with a second study, whose subject was human thymus T cells.

The sequenced material came from thymocytes. The receptor source for this set is a boy under three years old with a congenital heart defect.

The V and J genes are TRBV9 and TRBJ2-7; 15 positions match TRBD2. CDR1 and CDR2 from the germline V gene are SGDLS and YYNGEE. This CDR3 is 16 amino acids long. With V trimmed by 4 bases and J by 4 bases, 6 bases remained unmatched. CDR3 residues: CASSTNGTSGRYEQYF. CDR3 nucleotide sequence: TGTGCCAGCAGCACTAATGGGACTAGCGGGAGGTACGAGCAGTACTTC.

The V and J genes are TRBV15 and TRBJ2-4; 8 nucleotides align to TRBD1. Trimming removed 1 base from V and 9 bases from J; junction bases left unmatched: 5. The CDR3 consists of 14 residues. Per the germline V gene, CDR1 is LNHNV and CDR2 is YYDKDF (reference sequence). CDR3: CATSRGTGGPIQYF. CDR3 in DNA: TGTGCCACCAGCAGAGGTACAGGGGGTCCCATTCAGTACTTC.

The chain carries TRBV30 and TRBJ2-5, with TRBD2 as a possible D gene (5 bases). The end of the DNA is better explained by TRBJ2-7, so the J call may be wrong. This CDR3 has 13 residues. Germline lookup yields CDR1 GTSNPN and CDR2 SVGIG (reference sequence). CDR3 DNA sequence: TGTGCCTGGAGAGAAGCGGAATTCTACGAGCAGTACTTC. This translates into CAWREAEFYEQYF.

The CDR3 DNA follows: TGTGCCAGCAGTTCCTTGACCAGGGGAAATGAGCAGTTCTTC. Protein sequence: CASSSLTRGNEQFF. The chain has TRBV27 and TRBJ2-1; a weak D match, TRBD1 (6 bases). Germline CDR1 MNHEY, CDR2 SMNVEV (reference sequence). V was shortened by 4 bases and J by 7 bases, with 14 bases between the two germline ends. The CDR3 spans 14 residues.

CDR3 coding DNA: TGTGCCACCAGCAGATCGGACAGCTCCTACGAGCAGTACTTC. Translated, it gives CATSRSDSSYEQYF. J is TRBJ2-7 and V is TRBV15, with D perhaps matching TRBD1 (6 bases). The germline V gene encodes CDR1 LNHNV and CDR2 YYDKDF (reference sequence). CDR3 length equals 14 residues. Trimming removed 2 bases from V and 0 bases from J, with 8 bases in between.

The chain combines TRBV4-3 with TRBJ1-3, with TRBD1 identical over 9 bases. The CDR3 loop spans 17 amino acids. Trimming took 5 bases from V and 0 from J; bases not matched to a gene: 8. Germline V gene sequence: CDR1 LGHNA, CDR2 YSLEER. The CDR3 sequence is CASSCRQGDRSGNTIYF. The CDR3 DNA reads TGCGCCAGCAGCTGTCGACAGGGGGATCGCTCTGGAAACACCATATATTTT.

This chain joins TRBV6-4 and TRBJ1-5, with 8 bases matching TRBD1. The CDR3 extends over 15 amino acids. Per the germline V gene, CDR1 is MRHNA and CDR2 is SNTAGT. V was pared by 0 bases and J by 4 bases, with 2 bases of the junction left unmatched. The CDR3 DNA reads as TGTGCCAGCAGTGACTCTAGGACAGGGAATCAGCCCCAGCATTTT. The encoded protein is CASSDSRTGNQPQHF.

This clone came up once. The V call is TRBV4-1, the J call TRBJ2-7; 10 bases fit TRBD2. V was pared by 0 bases and J by 5 bases, with 13 bases of the junction left unmatched. Germline-derived CDR1 and CDR2 are MGHRA and YSYEKL. The length of the CDR3 is 18 residues. The CDR3 is CASSQDPLAGARRDEQYF. DNA of the CDR3: TGCGCCAGCAGCCAAGATCCCCTAGCGGGAGCCCGTAGGGACGAGCAGTACTTC.

The V and J genes are TRBV6-5 and TRBJ2-7, with D tentatively TRBD2 (6 bases). Trimming took 2 bases from V and 5 from J, leaving 10 bases between them. This CDR3 has 13 amino acids. Germline V gives CDR1 MNHEY, CDR2 SVGAGI. The CDR3 DNA reads as TGTGCCAGCAGTTACAGGCGGGGCCACGAGCAGTACTTC. It encodes CASSYRRGHEQYF.

The chain is built from TRBV29-1 and TRBJ2-1, with 8 bases that match TRBD1. Looked up from germline, CDR1 is SQVTM and CDR2 is ANQGSEA. V lost 7 bases, J lost 7 bases, and 3 bases stayed unmatched. This CDR3 is built from 11 residues. The CDR3 region is CSDHRGNEQFF. In nucleotides, the CDR3 is TGCAGCGACCACAGGGGGAATGAGCAGTTCTTC.

The chain employs TRBV28 and TRBJ2-4, with 9 positions matching TRBD2. This CDR3 is built from 13 residues. V was pared by 3 bases and J by 10 bases, with 4 bases of the junction left unmatched. From germline, CDR1 is MDHEN and CDR2 SYDVKM. DNA of the CDR3: TGTGCCAGCAGTTTTAGCGGGGGCGGAATTCAGTACTTC. Translating it yields CASSFSGGGIQYF.